This is a list of T cell receptor beta chains from one sample in a study of CD8 T cells in Susac syndrome. TCRdb ran MiXCR on the immunoSEQ multiplex PCR reads and lists one entry per CDR3 protein. The sample lists tens of thousands of distinct CDR3 sequences, roughly 96% occurring once. The material sequenced was CD8+ T cells from PBMCs. These receptors came from a human donor with Susac syndrome. The CDR3 runs from the conserved cysteine through the conserved F or W. The D gene is left open where the match is weak. Only some rows state a clone size, as once, few, many or a class for expanded clones.

clone_size	v_call	d_call	cdr3_length	j_call	cdr3_nt	cdr3_aa
-	TRBV29-1	-	12	TRBJ2-2	TGCAGCGTTGAAGATGGGGTCGGGGAGCTGTTTTTT	CSVEDGVGELFF
once	TRBV2	-	14	TRBJ1-1	TGTGCCAGCAGTGAAGTAGTCCGGGACGATGAAGCTTTCTTT	CASSEVVRDDEAFF
-	TRBV29-1	-	13	TRBJ1-1	TGCAGCGTTAAAAAGGGGGGAGGGACTGAAGCTTTCTTT	CSVKKGGGTEAFF
-	TRBV24-1	-	14	TRBJ2-5	TGTGCCACCAGTGATTTGCGACACCAAGAGACCCAGTACTTC	CATSDLRHQETQYF
-	TRBV28	TRBD1	17	TRBJ2-1	TGTGCCAGCAGTTCCTATCCAAGACAGGGAGCCTACAATGAGCAGTTCTTC	CASSSYPRQGAYNEQFF
once	TRBV20-1	TRBD2	14	TRBJ2-7	TGCAGTGCTTGTAGCGGGACGACCTTCTACGAGCAGTACTTC	CSACSGTTFYEQYF
-	TRBV21-1	-	13	TRBJ1-1	TGTGCCAGCAGCCAGAATCCGGGAACTGAAGCTTTCTTT	CASSQNPGTEAFF
-	TRBV6-2/TRBV6-3	-	15	TRBJ2-6	TGTGCCAGCAGTTTATCGAACTCTGGGGCCAACGTCCTGACTTTC	CASSLSNSGANVLTF
-	TRBV20-1	-	13	TRBJ1-4	TGCAGTGCTAGGACAGCAACTAATGAAAAACTGTTTTTT	CSARTATNEKLFF
once	TRBV9	TRBD2	15	TRBJ2-7	TGTGCCAGCAGTCTTAGCGGGGGAACCTCCTACGAGCAGTACTTC	CASSLSGGTSYEQYF